The 8 T cell receptor beta chains below come from one sample, sequenced in a study of T cell changes during pregnancy in multiple sclerosis. Some clones are missing from TCRdb's copy, which holds only in-frame ones; the method was immunoSEQ multiplex PCR. The sample lists about 23,000 clones, 85% seen once, with 7.5% to 9% in the top ten. The sequenced sample was CD8+ T cells from peripheral blood mononuclear cells, obtained before pregnancy. These receptors were taken from a female donor with multiple sclerosis, enrolled in a pregnancy study.

The chain links TRBV6-1 to TRBJ2-1, with D possibly being TRBD2 (6 bases). The CDR3 runs 15 residues. Trimming stripped 4 bases from V and 8 bases from J, with 18 bases between. CDR1 is MNHNS, CDR2 SASEGT, per germline. CDR3 coding DNA: TGTGCCAGCAGTGTCCCGGGGACTCCGAACTATGAGCAGTTCTTC. Its protein product is CASSVPGTPNYEQFF.

The J gene is TRBJ1-2, the V gene TRBV7-9, with D maybe TRBD1 (6 bases). The CDR3 is made up of 14 amino acids. Per the germline V gene, CDR1 is SEHNR and CDR2 is FQNEAQ (reference sequence). V lost 1 base to trimming and J lost 4 bases, with 10 bases between them. The chain's CDR3 is CASSLVGTSYGYTF. Written as DNA, the CDR3 is TGTGCCAGCAGCTTAGTTGGGACAAGCTATGGCTACACCTTC.

This sequence joins TRBV30 and TRBJ1-1, with 9 bases matching TRBD1. The trim removed 3 bases at V and 7 bases at J, leaving 15 bases unmatched. The CDR3 length is 16 residues. Germline V gene lookup returns CDR1 GTSNPN and CDR2 SVGIG (reference sequence). The CDR3: CAWSLSGTGPLNEAFF. CDR3 coding DNA: TGTGCCTGGAGCCTTTCCGGGACAGGGCCACTAAATGAAGCTTTCTTT.

This chain uses TRBV7-6 with TRBJ2-7; 7 bases match TRBD2. V shed 3 bases and J 4 bases; nucleotides not matched to a gene: 9. From germline, CDR1 is SGHVS and CDR2 FNYEAQ. The CDR3 runs 15 residues. CDR3 nucleotides: TGTGCCAGCAGCTTGTCAGGTTGGACTAGTTACGAGCAGTACTTC. This codes for CASSLSGWTSYEQYF.

This clone is a singleton in its sample. The chain has TRBV7-3 and TRBJ2-2; no firm D call. V was cut by 5 bases and J by 7 bases, with 14 bases left in between. The CDR3 runs to 14 residues. Germline V lookup: CDR1 SGHTA, CDR2 FQGTGA. The CDR3 sequence is CASSPKARVGELFF. The CDR3 DNA is TGTGCCAGCAGCCCCAAGGCTCGGGTCGGGGAGCTGTTTTTT.

The chain uses TRBV4-2 and TRBJ2-1; 7 positions match TRBD2. Per germline, CDR1 LGHNA and CDR2 YNFKEQ. V shed 0 bases, J shed 2 bases, and the junction held 7 bases outside the gene matches. This CDR3 is built from 17 residues. CDR3: CASSQDLGGSAYNEQFF. CDR3 nucleotides: TGTGCCAGCAGCCAAGATTTGGGCGGGAGTGCCTACAATGAGCAGTTCTTC.

In this sample, this clone turned up once. The gene calls are TRBV21-1 and TRBJ2-1; the DNA was not used to check the table's D call, TRBD2. TRBV21-1 is shown as a pseudogene. CDR3 length: 18 residues. The CDR3 nucleotides are TGTGCCAGCAGCAAAGTAGAGGAGGGTGACAACTCCTACAATGAGCAGTTCTTC. It translates to CASSKVEEGDNSYNEQFF.

V and J are TRBV2 and TRBJ2-7; no clear D. CDR3 length equals 24 residues. Germline assignment: CDR1 SNHLY and CDR2 FYNNEI. Trimming removed 0 bases from V and 0 bases from J, with 36 bases in between. The CDR3 nucleotides are TGTGCCAGCAGTGAAGCGCTCCTTCTTACTGCGGTGAGTCAAAACGCAGCGCCCTCCTACGAGCAGTACTTC. Translating gives CASSEALLLTAVSQNAAPSYEQYF. The full variable domain, with the rest looked up from reference TRBV2 and TRBJ2-7, is EPEVTQTPSHQVTQMGQEVILRCVPISNHLYFYWYRQILGQKVEFLVSFYNNEISEKSEIFDDQFSVERPDGSNFTLKIRSTKLEDSAMYFCASSEALLLTAVSQNAAPSYEQYFGPGTRLTVT.